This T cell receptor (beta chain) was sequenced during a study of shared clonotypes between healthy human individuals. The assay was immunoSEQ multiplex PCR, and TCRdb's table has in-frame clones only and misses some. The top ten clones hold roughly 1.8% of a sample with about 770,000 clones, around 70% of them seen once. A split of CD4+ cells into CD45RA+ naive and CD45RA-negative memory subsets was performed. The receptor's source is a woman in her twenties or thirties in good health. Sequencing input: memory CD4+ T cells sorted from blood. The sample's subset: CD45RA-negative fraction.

The CDR3 bases are TGTGCCAGCAGACTCCGATTGGGGTGGGAGACCCAGTACTTC. Translating it yields CASRLRLGWETQYF. The chain has TRBV28 and TRBJ2-5; D remains unclear. The germline V gene encodes CDR1 MDHEN and CDR2 SYDVKM. CDR3 length: 14 amino acids. V shed 6 bases and J shed 5 bases, with 16 bases lying between them.